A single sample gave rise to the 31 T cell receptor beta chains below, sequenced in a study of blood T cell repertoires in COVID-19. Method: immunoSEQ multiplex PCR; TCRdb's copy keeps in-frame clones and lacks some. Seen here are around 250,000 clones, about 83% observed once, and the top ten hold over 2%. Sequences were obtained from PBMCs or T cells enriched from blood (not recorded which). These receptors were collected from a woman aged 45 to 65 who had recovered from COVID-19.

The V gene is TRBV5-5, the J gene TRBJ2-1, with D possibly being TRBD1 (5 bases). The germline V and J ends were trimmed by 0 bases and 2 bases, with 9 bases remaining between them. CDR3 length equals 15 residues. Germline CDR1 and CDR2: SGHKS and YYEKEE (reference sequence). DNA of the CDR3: TGTGCCAGCAGCTTGGGGGGCTCCCCCTACAATGAGCAGTTCTTC. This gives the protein CASSLGGSPYNEQFF.

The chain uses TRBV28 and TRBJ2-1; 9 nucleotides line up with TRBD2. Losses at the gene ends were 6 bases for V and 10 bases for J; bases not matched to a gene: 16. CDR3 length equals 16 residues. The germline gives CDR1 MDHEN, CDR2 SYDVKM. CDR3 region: CASSWLGLAGLYEQFF. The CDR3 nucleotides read TGTGCCAGCAGCTGGCTTGGGCTAGCGGGATTGTACGAGCAGTTCTTC.

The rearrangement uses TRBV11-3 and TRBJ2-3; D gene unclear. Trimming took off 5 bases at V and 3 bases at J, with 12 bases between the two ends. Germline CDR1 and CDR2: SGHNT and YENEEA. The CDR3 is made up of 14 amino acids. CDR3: CASSPTRQTDTQYF. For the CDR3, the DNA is TGTGCCAGCAGCCCGACCAGGCAGACAGATACGCAGTATTTT.

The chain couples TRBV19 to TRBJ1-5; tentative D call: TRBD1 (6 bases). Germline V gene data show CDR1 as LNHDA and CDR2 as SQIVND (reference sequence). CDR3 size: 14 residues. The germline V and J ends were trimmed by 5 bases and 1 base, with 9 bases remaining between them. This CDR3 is CASSVQGSNQPQHF. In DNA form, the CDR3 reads TGTGCCAGTAGTGTTCAGGGGAGCAATCAGCCCCAGCATTTT.

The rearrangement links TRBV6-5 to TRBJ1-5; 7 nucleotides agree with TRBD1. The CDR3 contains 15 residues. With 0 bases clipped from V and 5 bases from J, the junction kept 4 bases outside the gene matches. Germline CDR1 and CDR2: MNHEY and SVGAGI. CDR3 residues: CASSYSTGTDQPQHF. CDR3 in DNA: TGTGCCAGCAGTTACTCGACAGGGACCGATCAGCCCCAGCATTTT.

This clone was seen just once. CDR3 nucleotide sequence: TGTGCCAGCAGTTTATTTCCTAGCGGGAGAGGGAATGAGCAGTTCTTC. Amino acid sequence: CASSLFPSGRGNEQFF. The V call is TRBV27, the J call TRBJ2-1; 10 nucleotides match TRBD2. The CDR3 has 16 amino acids. The trim removed 1 base at V and 7 bases at J, leaving 7 bases unmatched. Germline V gene lookup returns CDR1 MNHEY and CDR2 SMNVEV (reference sequence).

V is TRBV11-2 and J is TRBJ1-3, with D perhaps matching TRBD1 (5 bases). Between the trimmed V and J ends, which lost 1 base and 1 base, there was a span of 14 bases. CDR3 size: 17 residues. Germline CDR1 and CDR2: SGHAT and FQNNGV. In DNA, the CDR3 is TGTGCCAGCAGCTTAGTTGACAGTCTAGTATCTGGAAACACCATATATTTT. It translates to CASSLVDSLVSGNTIYF.

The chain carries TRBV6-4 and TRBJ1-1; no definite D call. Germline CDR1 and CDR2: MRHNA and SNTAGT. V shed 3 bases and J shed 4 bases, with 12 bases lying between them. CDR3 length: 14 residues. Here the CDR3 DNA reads TGTGCCAGCAGTGAGGCGGCGGATCGCACTGAAGCTTTCTTT. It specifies CASSEAADRTEAFF.

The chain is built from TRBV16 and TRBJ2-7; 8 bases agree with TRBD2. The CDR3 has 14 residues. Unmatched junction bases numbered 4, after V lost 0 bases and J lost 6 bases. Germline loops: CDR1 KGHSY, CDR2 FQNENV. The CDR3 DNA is TGTGCCAGCAGCCAATCCGGGGGGGTCGGCGAGCAGTACTTC. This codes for CASSQSGGVGEQYF.

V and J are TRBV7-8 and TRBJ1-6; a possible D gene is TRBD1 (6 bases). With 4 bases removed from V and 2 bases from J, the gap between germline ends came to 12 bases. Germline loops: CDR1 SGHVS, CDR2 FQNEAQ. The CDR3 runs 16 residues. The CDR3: CASSSTGTTYNSPLHF. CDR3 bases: TGTGCCAGCAGCTCCACCGGGACAACCTATAATTCACCCCTCCACTTT.

The CDR3 spells CATRDSATNEKLFF. Here the CDR3 DNA reads TGTGCCACCCGGGATAGTGCAACTAATGAAAAACTGTTTTTT. V gene TRBV19 combines with J gene TRBJ1-4; D gene unclear. CDR3 length: 14 amino acids. Trimming pared 10 bases from V and 0 bases from J, leaving 12 bases between. Germline-derived CDR1 and CDR2 are LNHDA and SQIVND (reference sequence).

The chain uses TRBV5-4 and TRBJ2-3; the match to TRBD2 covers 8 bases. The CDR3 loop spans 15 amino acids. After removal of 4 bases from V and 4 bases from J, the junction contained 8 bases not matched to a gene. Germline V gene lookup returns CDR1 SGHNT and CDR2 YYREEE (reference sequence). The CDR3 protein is CASSRAGGGADTQYF. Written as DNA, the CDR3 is TGTGCCAGCAGCCGCGCGGGAGGAGGGGCAGATACGCAGTATTTT.

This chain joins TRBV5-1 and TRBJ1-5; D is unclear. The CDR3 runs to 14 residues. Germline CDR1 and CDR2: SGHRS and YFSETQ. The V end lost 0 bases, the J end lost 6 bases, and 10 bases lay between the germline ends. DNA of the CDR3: TGCGCCAGCAGCTTGGTCCTGGGAGGTCAGCCCCAGCATTTT. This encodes CASSLVLGGQPQHF.

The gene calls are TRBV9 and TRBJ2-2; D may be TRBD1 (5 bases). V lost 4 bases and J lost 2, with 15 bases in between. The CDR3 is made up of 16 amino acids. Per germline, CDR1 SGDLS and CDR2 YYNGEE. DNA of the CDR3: TGTGCCAGCAGCCCCGTGGGGCAGGGCAACACCGGGGAGCTGTTTTTT. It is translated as CASSPVGQGNTGELFF. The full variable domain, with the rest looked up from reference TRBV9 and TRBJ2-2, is DSGVTQTPKHLITATGQRVTLRCSPRSGDLSVYWYQQSLDQGLQFLIQYYNGEERAKGNILERFSAQQFPDLHSELNLSSLELGDSALYFCASSPVGQGNTGELFFGEGSRLTVL.

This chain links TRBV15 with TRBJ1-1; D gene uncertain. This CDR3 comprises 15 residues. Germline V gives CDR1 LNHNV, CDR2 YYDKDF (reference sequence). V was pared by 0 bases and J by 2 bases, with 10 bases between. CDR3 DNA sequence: TGTGCCACCAGCAGAGATCTCAAGCAAAACACTGAAGCTTTCTTT. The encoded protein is CATSRDLKQNTEAFF.

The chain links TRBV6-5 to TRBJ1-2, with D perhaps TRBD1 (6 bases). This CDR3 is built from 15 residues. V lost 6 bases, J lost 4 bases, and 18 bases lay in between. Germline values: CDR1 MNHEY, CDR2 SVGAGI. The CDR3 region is CASSYTGLIPYGYTF. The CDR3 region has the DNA TGTGCCAGCAGCTACACAGGGCTTATTCCCTATGGCTACACCTTC.

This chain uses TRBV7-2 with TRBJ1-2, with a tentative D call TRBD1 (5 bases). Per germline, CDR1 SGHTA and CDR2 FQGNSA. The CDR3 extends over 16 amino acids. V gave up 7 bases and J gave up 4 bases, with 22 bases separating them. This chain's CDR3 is CASTPGGGGTIYGYTF. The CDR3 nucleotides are TGTGCCAGCACCCCCGGGGGTGGGGGGACTATCTATGGCTACACCTTC.

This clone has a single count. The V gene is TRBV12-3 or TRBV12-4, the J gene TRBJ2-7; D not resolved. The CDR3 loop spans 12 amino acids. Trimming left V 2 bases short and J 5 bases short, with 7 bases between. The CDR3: CASSLIVHEQYF. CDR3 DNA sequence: TGTGCCAGCAGTTTAATCGTCCACGAGCAGTACTTC.

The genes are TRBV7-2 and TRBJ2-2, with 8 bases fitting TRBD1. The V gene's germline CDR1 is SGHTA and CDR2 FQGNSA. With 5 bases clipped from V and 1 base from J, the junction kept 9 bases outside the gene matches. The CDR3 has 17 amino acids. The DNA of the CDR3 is TGTGCCAGCAGCCCCTGGGCCGGGACAGGGAACACCGGGGAGCTGTTTTTT. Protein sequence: CASSPWAGTGNTGELFF. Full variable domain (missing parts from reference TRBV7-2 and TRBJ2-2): GAGVSQSPSNKVTEKGKDVELRCDPISGHTALYWYRQSLGQGLEFLIYFQGNSAPDKSGLPSDRFSAERTGGSVSTLTIQRTQQEDSAVYLCASSPWAGTGNTGELFFGEGSRLTVL.

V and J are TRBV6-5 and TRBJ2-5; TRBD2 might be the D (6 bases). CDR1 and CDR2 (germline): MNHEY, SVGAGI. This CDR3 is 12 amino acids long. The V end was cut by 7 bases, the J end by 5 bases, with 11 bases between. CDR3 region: CASTGVAETQYF. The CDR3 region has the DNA TGTGCCAGCACGGGAGTCGCGGAGACCCAGTACTTC.

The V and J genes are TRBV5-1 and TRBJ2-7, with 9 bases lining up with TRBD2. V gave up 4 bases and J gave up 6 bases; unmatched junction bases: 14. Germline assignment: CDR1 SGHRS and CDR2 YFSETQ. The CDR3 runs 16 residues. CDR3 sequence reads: CASSLLAGFQSGEQYF. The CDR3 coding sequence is TGCGCCAGCAGCCTCCTAGCGGGGTTCCAGTCGGGCGAGCAGTACTTC.

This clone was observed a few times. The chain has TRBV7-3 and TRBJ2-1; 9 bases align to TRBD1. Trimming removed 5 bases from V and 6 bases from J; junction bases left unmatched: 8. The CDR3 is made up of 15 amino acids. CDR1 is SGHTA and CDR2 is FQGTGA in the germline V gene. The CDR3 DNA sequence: TGTGCCAGCAGCCACGCGGGACAGGGTGGCAATGAGCAGTTCTTC. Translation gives CASSHAGQGGNEQFF.

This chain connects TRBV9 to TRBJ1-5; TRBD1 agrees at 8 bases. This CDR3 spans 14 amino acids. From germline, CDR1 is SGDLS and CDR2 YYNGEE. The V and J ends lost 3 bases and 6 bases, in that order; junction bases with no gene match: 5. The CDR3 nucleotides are TGTGCCAGCAGCGCACAGGGGGGGGGTCAGCCCCAGCATTTT. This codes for CASSAQGGGQPQHF.

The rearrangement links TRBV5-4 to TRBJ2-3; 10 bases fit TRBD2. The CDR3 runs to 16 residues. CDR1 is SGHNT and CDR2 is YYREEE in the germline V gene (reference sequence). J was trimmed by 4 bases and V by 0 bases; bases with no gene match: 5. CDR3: CASSLEPGLASDTQYF. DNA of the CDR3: TGTGCCAGCAGCTTGGAGCCGGGACTAGCGTCAGATACGCAGTATTTT.

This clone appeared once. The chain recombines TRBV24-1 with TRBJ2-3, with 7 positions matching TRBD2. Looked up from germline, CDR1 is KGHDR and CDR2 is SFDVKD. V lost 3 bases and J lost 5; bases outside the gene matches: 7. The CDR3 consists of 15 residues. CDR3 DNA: TGTGCCACCAGTGATGGCGTGTGGGGGGGAGATACGCAGTATTTT. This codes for CATSDGVWGGDTQYF.

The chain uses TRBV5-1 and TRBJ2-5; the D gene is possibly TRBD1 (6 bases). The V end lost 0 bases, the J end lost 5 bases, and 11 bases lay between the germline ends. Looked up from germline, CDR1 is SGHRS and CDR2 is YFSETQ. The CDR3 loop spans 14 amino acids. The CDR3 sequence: CASSLGTGMETQYF. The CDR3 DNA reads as TGCGCCAGCAGCTTGGGTACAGGGATGGAGACCCAGTACTTC.

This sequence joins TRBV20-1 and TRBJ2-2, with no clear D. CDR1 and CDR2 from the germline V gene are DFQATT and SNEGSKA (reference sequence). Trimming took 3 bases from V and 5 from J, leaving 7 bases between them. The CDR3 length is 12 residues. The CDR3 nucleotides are TGCAGTGCTAGTCCCGGGACCGGGGAGCTGTTTTTT. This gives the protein CSASPGTGELFF.

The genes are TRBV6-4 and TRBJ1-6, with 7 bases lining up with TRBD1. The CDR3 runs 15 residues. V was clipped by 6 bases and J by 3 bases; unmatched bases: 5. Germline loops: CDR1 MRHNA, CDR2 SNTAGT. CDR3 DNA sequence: TGTGCCAGCAGGCCGCGGGACAGCTATAATTCACCCCTCCACTTT. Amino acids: CASRPRDSYNSPLHF.

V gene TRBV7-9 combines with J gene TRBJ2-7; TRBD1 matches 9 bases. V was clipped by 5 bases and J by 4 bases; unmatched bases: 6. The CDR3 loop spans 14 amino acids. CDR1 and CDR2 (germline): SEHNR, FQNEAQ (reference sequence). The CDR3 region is CASSAQGAPYEQYF. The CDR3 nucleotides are TGTGCCAGCAGCGCACAGGGGGCGCCGTACGAGCAGTACTTC.

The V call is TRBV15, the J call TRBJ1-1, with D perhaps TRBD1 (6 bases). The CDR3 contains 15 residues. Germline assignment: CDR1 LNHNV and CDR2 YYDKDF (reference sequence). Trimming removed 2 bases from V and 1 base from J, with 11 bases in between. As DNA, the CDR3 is TGTGCCACCAGCAGACCGGGACACGGGAACACTGAAGCTTTCTTT. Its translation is CATSRPGHGNTEAFF. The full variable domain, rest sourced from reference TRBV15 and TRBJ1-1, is DAMVIQNPRYQVTQFGKPVTLSCSQTLNHNVMYWYQQKSSQAPKLLFHYYDKDFNNEADTPDNFQSRRPNTSFCFLDIRSPGLGDTAMYLCATSRPGHGNTEAFFGQGTRLTVV.

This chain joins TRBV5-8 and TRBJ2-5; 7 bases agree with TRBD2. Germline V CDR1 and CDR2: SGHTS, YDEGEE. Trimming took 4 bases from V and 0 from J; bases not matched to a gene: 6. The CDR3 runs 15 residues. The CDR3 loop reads CASSGEGLYQETQYF. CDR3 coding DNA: TGTGCCAGCAGCGGGGAGGGACTCTACCAAGAGACCCAGTACTTC.